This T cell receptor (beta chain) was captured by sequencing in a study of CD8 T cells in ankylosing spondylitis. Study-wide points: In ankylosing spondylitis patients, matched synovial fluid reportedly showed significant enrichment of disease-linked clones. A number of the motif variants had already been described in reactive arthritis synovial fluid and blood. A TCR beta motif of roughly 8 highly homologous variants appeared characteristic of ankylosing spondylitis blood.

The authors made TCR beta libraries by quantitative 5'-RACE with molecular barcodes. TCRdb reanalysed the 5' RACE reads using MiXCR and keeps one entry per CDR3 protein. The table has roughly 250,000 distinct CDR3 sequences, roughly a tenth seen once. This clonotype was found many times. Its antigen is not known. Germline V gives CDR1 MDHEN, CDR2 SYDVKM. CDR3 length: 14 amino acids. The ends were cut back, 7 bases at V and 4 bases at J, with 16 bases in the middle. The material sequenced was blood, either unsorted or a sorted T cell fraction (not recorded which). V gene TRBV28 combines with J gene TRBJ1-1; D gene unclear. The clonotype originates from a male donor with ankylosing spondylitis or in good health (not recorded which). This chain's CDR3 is CASNRLQWGTEAFF. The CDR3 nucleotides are TGTGCCAGCAATCGACTCCAATGGGGCACTGAAGCTTTCTTT.